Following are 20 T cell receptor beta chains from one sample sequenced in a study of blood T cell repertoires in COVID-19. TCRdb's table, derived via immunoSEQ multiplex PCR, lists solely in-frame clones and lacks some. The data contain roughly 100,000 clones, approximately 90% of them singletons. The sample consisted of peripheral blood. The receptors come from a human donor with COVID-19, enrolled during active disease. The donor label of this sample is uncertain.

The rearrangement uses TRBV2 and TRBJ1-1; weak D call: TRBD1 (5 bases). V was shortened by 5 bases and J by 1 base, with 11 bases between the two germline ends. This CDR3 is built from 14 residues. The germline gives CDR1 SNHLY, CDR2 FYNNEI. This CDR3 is CASSQGRGNTEAFF. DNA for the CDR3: TGTGCCAGCAGTCAGGGAAGGGGGAACACTGAAGCTTTCTTT.

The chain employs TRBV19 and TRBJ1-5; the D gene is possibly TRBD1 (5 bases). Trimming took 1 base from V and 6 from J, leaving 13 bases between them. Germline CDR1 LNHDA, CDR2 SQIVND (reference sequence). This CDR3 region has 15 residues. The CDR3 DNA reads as TGTGCCAGTAGTATAGTAGGGGCACTGGGTCAGCCCCAGCATTTT. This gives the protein CASSIVGALGQPQHF.

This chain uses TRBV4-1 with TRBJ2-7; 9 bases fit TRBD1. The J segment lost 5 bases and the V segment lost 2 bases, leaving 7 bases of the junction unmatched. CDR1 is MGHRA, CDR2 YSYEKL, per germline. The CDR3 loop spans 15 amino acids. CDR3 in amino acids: CASSQQDRGFDEQYF. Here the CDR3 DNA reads TGCGCCAGCAGCCAACAGGACAGGGGTTTTGACGAGCAGTACTTC.

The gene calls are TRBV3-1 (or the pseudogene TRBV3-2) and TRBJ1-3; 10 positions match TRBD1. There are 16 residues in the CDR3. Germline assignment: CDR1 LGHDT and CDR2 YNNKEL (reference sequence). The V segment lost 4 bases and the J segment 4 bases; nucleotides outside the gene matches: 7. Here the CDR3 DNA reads TGTGCCAGCAGCCCGCGACAGGGGGCGGCAGGAAACACCATATATTTT. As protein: CASSPRQGAAGNTIYF.

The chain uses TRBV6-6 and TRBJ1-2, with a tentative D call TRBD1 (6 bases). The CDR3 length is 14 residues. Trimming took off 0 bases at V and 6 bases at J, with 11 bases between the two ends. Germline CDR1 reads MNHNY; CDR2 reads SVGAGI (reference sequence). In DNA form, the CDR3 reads TGTGCCAGCAGTTACTCGAGTGGGGGCAATGGCTACACCTTC. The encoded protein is CASSYSSGGNGYTF.

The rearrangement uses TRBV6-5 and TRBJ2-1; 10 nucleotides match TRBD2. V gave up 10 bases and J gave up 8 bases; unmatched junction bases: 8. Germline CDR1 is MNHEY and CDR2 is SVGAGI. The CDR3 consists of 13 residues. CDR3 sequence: CATRLAGLDEQFF. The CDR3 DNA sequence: TGTGCCACCCGACTAGCGGGCTTGGATGAGCAGTTCTTC.

CDR3 in DNA: TGTGCCAGCAGCCGGCGGGGGGTTAATAATGAAAAACTGTTTTTT. This codes for CASSRRGVNNEKLFF. This sequence joins TRBV3-1 (or the pseudogene TRBV3-2) and TRBJ1-4; TRBD1 is a possible D gene (5 bases). The CDR3 is 15 amino acids. Deletions cut 4 bases from V and 4 bases from J, with 13 bases between. The germline V gene has CDR1 LGHDT and CDR2 YNNKEL (reference sequence).

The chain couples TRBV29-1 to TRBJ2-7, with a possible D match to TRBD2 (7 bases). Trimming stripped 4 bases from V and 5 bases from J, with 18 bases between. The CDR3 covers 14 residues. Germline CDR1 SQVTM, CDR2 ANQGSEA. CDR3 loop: CSVGPAGARNEQYF. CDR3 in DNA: TGCAGCGTTGGACCCGCGGGGGCGCGGAACGAGCAGTACTTC.

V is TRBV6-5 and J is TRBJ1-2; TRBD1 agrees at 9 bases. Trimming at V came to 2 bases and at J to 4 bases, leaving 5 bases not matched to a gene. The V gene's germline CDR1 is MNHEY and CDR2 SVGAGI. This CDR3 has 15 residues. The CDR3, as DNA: TGTGCCAGCAGTTACGGGGACAGGGCAGTCTATGGCTACACCTTC. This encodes CASSYGDRAVYGYTF.

The CDR3 nucleotides are TGTGCCAGCAGAGGGTCCGGGACAGGGTTAGAAAAACTGTTTTTT. Translating gives CASRGSGTGLEKLFF. The chain combines TRBV6-5 with TRBJ1-4; TRBD1 matches at 9 bases. Trimming took 6 bases from V and 8 from J; bases not matched to a gene: 10. The germline V gene has CDR1 MNHEY and CDR2 SVGAGI. The CDR3 spans 15 residues.

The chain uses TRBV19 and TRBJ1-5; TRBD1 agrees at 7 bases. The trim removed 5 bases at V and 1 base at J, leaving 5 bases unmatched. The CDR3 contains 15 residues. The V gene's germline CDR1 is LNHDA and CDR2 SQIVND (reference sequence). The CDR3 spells CASSASDRSNQPQHF. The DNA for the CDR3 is TGTGCCAGTAGTGCCTCGGACAGGAGCAATCAGCCCCAGCATTTT. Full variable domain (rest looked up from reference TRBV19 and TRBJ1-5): DGGITQSPKYLFRKEGQNVTLSCEQNLNHDAMYWYRQDPGQGLRLIYYSQIVNDFQKGDIAEGYSVSREKKESFPLTVTSAQKNPTAFYLCASSASDRSNQPQHFGDGTRLSIL.

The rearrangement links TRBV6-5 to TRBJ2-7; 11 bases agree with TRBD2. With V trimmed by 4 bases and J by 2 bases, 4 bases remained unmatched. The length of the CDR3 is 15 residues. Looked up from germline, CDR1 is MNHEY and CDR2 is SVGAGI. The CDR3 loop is CASSSLAGVTYEQYF. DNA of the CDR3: TGTGCCAGCAGTTCACTAGCGGGAGTCACCTACGAGCAGTACTTC.

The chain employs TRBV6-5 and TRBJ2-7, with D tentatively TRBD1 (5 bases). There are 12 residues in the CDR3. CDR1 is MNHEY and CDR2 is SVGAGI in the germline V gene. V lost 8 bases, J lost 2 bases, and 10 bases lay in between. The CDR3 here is CASPGLTYEQYF. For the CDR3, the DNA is TGTGCCAGCCCAGGGCTCACCTACGAGCAGTACTTC.

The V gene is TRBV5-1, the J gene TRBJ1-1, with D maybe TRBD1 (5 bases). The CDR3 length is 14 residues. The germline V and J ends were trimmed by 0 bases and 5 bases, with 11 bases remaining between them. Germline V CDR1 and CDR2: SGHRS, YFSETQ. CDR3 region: CASSLDLQGTEAFF. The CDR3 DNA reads TGCGCCAGCAGCTTGGACCTCCAGGGTACTGAAGCTTTCTTT.

CDR3 nucleotide sequence: TGTGCCAGCAGCCGCCAGACGGACAAAGAGACCCAGTACTTC. Its protein product is CASSRQTDKETQYF. The chain couples TRBV7-2 to TRBJ2-5; possibly TRBD1 for D (5 bases). This CDR3 is built from 14 residues. The germline V and J ends were trimmed by 5 bases and 3 bases, with 13 bases remaining between them. Germline loops: CDR1 SGHTA, CDR2 FQGNSA.

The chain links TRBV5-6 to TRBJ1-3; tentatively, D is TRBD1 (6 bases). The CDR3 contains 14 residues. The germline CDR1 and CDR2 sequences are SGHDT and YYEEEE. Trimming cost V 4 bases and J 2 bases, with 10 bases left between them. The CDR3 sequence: CASSQWTAGNTIYF. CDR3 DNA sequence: TGTGCCAGCAGCCAATGGACAGCTGGAAACACCATATATTTT.

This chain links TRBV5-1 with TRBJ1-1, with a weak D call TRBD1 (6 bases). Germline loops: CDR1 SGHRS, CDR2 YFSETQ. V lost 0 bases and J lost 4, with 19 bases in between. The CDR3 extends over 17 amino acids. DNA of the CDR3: TGCGCCAGCAGCTTGGGTCCAGGGGTTGGAATGGGCACTGAAGCTTTCTTT. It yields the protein CASSLGPGVGMGTEAFF. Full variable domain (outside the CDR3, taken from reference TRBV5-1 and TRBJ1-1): KAGVTQTPRYLIKTRGQQVTLSCSPISGHRSVSWYQQTPGQGLQFLFEYFSETQRNKGNFPGRFSGRQFSNSRSEMNVSTLELGDSALYLCASSLGPGVGMGTEAFFGQGTRLTVV.

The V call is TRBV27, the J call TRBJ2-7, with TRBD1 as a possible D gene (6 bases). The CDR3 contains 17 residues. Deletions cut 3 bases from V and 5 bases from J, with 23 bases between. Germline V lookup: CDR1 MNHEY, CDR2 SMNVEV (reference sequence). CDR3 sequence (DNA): TGTGCCAGCAGTTTGCGTTCGCGGAATGACAGGACGGACGAGCAGTACTTC. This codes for CASSLRSRNDRTDEQYF.

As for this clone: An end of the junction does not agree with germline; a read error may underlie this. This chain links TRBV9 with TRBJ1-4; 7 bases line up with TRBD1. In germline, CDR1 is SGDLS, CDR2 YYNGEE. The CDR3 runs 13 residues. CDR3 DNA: TGTGCCAGCAGCGGGACCGGGACAGAAAGACTGTTTTTT. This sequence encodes CASSGTGTERLFF.

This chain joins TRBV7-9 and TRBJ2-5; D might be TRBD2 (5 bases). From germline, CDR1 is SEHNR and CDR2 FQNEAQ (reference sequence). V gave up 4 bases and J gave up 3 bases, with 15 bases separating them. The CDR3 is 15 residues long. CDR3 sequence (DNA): TGTGCCAGCAGCTCGGCGGGTTTGGCCAAAGAGACCCAGTACTTC. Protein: CASSSAGLAKETQYF.